Listed below are T cell receptor beta chains from one sample, sequenced in a study of blood T cell repertoires in COVID-19. Measured with immunoSEQ multiplex PCR; TCRdb has only the in-frame clones, and not every one. Of some 62,000 clones in the sample, around 76% were seen once. Sequencing was carried out using peripheral blood. The receptor source for this set is a human donor in a cohort sampled during active COVID-19. Each CDR3 is given with its conserved first and last residue. A D gene is named only where the DNA matches it firmly. Size is omitted from some rows. Given values are once, few, many or a class for expanded clones.

V gene: TRBV11-2; D gene: TRBD1; J gene: TRBJ2-2; clone size: once; CDR3 protein: CASSRQGRTGELFF; CDR3 DNA: TGTGCCAGTTCCCGACAGGGCCGGACCGGGGAGCTGTTTTTT
V gene: TRBV7-2; D gene: TRBD1; J gene: TRBJ1-6; clone size: -; CDR3 protein: CASSLLGQGTRSYNSPLHF; CDR3 DNA: TGTGCCAGCAGCCTCCTCGGACAGGGGACGAGGTCCTATAATTCACCCCTCCACTTT
V gene: TRBV19; D gene: -; J gene: TRBJ2-3; clone size: -; CDR3 protein: CASSGDKEYSTDTQYF; CDR3 DNA: TGTGCCAGTAGTGGGGACAAAGAATATAGCACAGATACGCAGTATTTT
V gene: TRBV2; D gene: -; J gene: TRBJ1-6; clone size: medium-sized; CDR3 protein: CASRERRPLHF; CDR3 DNA: TGTGCCAGCCGAGAGCGGCGGCCCCTCCACTTT
V gene: TRBV5-6; D gene: -; J gene: TRBJ1-2; clone size: -; CDR3 protein: CASSSYTQGYTF; CDR3 DNA: TGTGCCAGCAGCAGCTATACACAGGGCTACACCTTC
V gene: TRBV5-6; D gene: -; J gene: TRBJ1-2; clone size: -; CDR3 protein: CASSLARVNYGYTF; CDR3 DNA: TGTGCCAGCAGCTTGGCTCGGGTTAACTATGGCTACACCTTC
V gene: TRBV7-9; D gene: TRBD1; J gene: TRBJ1-6; clone size: -; CDR3 protein: CASSTRDRGNSPLHF; CDR3 DNA: TGTGCCAGCAGCACCCGGGACAGGGGGAATTCACCCCTCCACTTT
V gene: TRBV7-3; D gene: -; J gene: TRBJ2-1; clone size: -; CDR3 protein: CASSLGRAWQSEQFF; CDR3 DNA: TGTGCCAGCAGCTTGGGCAGGGCTTGGCAGAGTGAGCAGTTCTTC
V gene: TRBV6-6; D gene: -; J gene: TRBJ2-7; clone size: -; CDR3 protein: CASSTGRAGAGYEQYF; CDR3 DNA: TGTGCCAGCAGTACGGGACGCGCGGGGGCGGGCTACGAGCAGTACTTC
V gene: TRBV6-1; D gene: TRBD1; J gene: TRBJ1-5; clone size: -; CDR3 protein: CASSAGQHYSNQPQHF; CDR3 DNA: TGTGCCAGCAGTGCGGGACAGCATTATAGCAATCAGCCCCAGCATTTT
V gene: TRBV15; D gene: -; J gene: TRBJ2-3; clone size: -; CDR3 protein: CATSRGLSSGTDTQYF; CDR3 DNA: TGTGCCACCAGCAGGGGCCTCTCCAGCGGAACAGATACGCAGTATTTT
V gene: TRBV10-3; D gene: TRBD2; J gene: TRBJ2-1; clone size: -; CDR3 protein: CAIKPSGGNSEQFF; CDR3 DNA: TGTGCCATCAAGCCTAGCGGGGGTAATAGTGAGCAGTTCTTC
V gene: TRBV6-5; D gene: TRBD1; J gene: TRBJ2-7; clone size: once; CDR3 protein: CASSSPGTGGSNEQYF; CDR3 DNA: TGTGCCAGCAGTTCCCCCGGGACAGGGGGTTCTAACGAGCAGTACTTC
V gene: TRBV4-1; D gene: TRBD2; J gene: TRBJ2-3; clone size: once; CDR3 protein: CASSQTFLAVGGDTQYF; CDR3 DNA: TGCGCCAGCAGCCAAACCTTTTTAGCGGTGGGGGGGGATACGCAGTATTTT
V gene: TRBV6-6; D gene: -; J gene: TRBJ2-7; clone size: -; CDR3 protein: CASIRDQRSEQYF; CDR3 DNA: TGTGCCAGCATTCGGGACCAGCGGTCCGAGCAGTACTTC
V gene: TRBV11-1; D gene: -; J gene: TRBJ1-6; clone size: -; CDR3 protein: CASSLTPNSPLHF; CDR3 DNA: TGTGCCAGCAGCTTAACTCCGAATTCACCCCTCCACTTT
V gene: TRBV13; D gene: -; J gene: TRBJ1-1; clone size: once; CDR3 protein: CASSQKAGGTEAFF; CDR3 DNA: TGTGCCAGCAGTCAAAAGGCGGGGGGAACTGAAGCTTTCTTT
V gene: TRBV2; D gene: TRBD1; J gene: TRBJ2-2; clone size: -; CDR3 protein: CASSRQGPGELFF; CDR3 DNA: TGTGCCAGCAGCCGACAGGGGCCCGGGGAGCTGTTTTTT
V gene: TRBV19; D gene: TRBD1; J gene: TRBJ2-2; clone size: -; CDR3 protein: CASSIVRTGGYTGELFF; CDR3 DNA: TGTGCCAGTAGTATAGTAAGGACAGGGGGTTACACCGGGGAGCTGTTTTTT
V gene: TRBV21-1; D gene: -; J gene: TRBJ2-1; clone size: -; CDR3 protein: CASSLTDSKRFDEQFF; CDR3 DNA: TGTGCCAGCAGCCTAACGGACAGTAAACGTTTCGATGAGCAGTTCTTC
V gene: TRBV5-1; D gene: -; J gene: TRBJ2-5; clone size: -; CDR3 protein: CASSVGQNQETQYF; CDR3 DNA: TGCGCCAGCAGCGTCGGACAGAACCAAGAGACCCAGTACTTC
V gene: TRBV7-9; D gene: -; J gene: TRBJ1-1; clone size: -; CDR3 protein: CASSPRRGEEGKWTEAFF; CDR3 DNA: TGTGCCAGCAGCCCCCGCCGGGGGGAGGAGGGGAAGTGGACTGAAGCTTTCTTT
V gene: TRBV6-5; D gene: TRBD1; J gene: TRBJ2-5; clone size: -; CDR3 protein: CASILDRGRETQYF; CDR3 DNA: TGTGCCAGCATTTTAGACAGGGGGCGGGAGACCCAGTACTTC
V gene: TRBV11-2; D gene: -; J gene: TRBJ2-2; clone size: few; CDR3 protein: CASSSNRQNTGELFF; CDR3 DNA: TGTGCCAGCAGCTCGAACCGACAAAACACCGGGGAGCTGTTTTTT
V gene: TRBV6-4; D gene: -; J gene: TRBJ1-2; clone size: once; CDR3 protein: CASSEEGQSGYTF; CDR3 DNA: TGTGCCAGCAGTGAGGAAGGACAGTCAGGCTACACCTTC